One T cell receptor beta chain is described in this entry. The TCR cDNA carried a universal primer site and UMIs from 5'RACE template switching. One entry per CDR3 protein results from TCRdb running MiXCR on the 5' RACE reads. The sample lists 200,000 to 300,000 distinct CDR3 sequences; 13% were seen once. Germline V gene data show CDR1 as SGHDT and CDR2 as YYEEEE. The CDR3 loop spans 15 amino acids. Unmatched junction bases numbered 9, after V lost 4 bases and J lost 10 bases. The source of the sample is a study of T cells after yellow fever vaccination. Here the sequenced sample was CD4+ T cells sorted from PBMCs, taken 45 days after the yellow fever booster vaccination. The clonotype originates from a man aged 30-40 years who received the YFV17D yellow fever vaccine. The V gene is TRBV5-6, the J gene TRBJ1-6; 9 bases match TRBD1. The CDR3 DNA is TGTGCCAGCAGCAGACCGGGACAGGGTGGATCACCCCTCCACTTT. It encodes CASSRPGQGGSPLHF.